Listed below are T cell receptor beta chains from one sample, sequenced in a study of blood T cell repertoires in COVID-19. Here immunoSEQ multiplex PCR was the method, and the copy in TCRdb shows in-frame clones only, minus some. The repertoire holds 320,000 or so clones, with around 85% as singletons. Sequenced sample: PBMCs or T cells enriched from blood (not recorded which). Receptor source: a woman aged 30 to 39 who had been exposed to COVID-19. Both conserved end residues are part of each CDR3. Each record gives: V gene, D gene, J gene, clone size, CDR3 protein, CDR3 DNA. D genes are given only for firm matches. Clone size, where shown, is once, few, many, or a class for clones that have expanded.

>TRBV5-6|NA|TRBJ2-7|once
CASSLGQGPSYEQYF
TGTGCCAGCAGCCTTGGGCAGGGGCCATCCTACGAGCAGTACTTC
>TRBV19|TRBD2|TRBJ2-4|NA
CASSRLARNDIQYF
TGTGCCAGTAGTCGACTAGCAAGAAACGACATTCAGTACTTC
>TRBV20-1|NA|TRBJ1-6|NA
CRRGRESPLHF
TGCAGGAGAGGCCGGGAGTCACCCCTCCACTTT
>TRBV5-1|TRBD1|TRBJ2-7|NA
CASSLAWGQGSHEQYF
TGCGCCAGCAGCTTGGCCTGGGGACAGGGATCACACGAGCAGTACTTC
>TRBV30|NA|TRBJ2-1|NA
CAWRMGTSSSYNEQFF
TGTGCCTGGAGGATGGGGACTTCCAGCTCCTACAATGAGCAGTTCTTC
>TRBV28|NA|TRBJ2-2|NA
CASTGRTEDGRELFF
TGTGCCAGCACAGGGAGGACTGAGGACGGAAGGGAGCTGTTTTTT
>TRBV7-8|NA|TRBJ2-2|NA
CASSAQGFSGELFF
TGTGCCAGCAGCGCACAGGGCTTTTCCGGGGAGCTGTTTTTT
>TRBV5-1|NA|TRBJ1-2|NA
CASRGGEAYGYTF
TGCGCCAGCAGAGGCGGGGAGGCCTATGGCTACACCTTC
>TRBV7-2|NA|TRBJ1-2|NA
CASSLRAGSRSSHYGYTF
TGTGCCAGCAGCTTACGTGCCGGGAGCCGATCTTCCCACTATGGCTACACCTTC
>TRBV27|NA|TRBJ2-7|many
CASSFRRDAYEQYF
TGTGCCAGCAGTTTCAGACGGGATGCCTACGAGCAGTACTTC
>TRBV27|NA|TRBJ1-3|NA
CASSLKGGYKNTIYF
TGTGCCAGCAGTTTAAAAGGAGGGTATAAAAACACCATATATTTT
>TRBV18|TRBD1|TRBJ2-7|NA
CASSPRPGTGGYEQYF
TGTGCCAGCTCACCGAGGCCCGGGACAGGGGGCTACGAGCAGTACTTC
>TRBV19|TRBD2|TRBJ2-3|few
CASSIAGGTDTQYF
TGTGCCAGTAGTATAGCGGGGGGAACAGATACGCAGTATTTT
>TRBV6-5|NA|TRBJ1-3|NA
CASSSEPRGNTIYF
TGTGCCAGCAGTAGCGAGCCTCGAGGAAACACCATATATTTT
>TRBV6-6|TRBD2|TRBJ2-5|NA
CASSFELAGVGETQYF
TGTGCCAGCAGTTTCGAACTAGCGGGAGTTGGAGAGACCCAGTACTTC
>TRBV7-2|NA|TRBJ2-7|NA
CASSLGRYFSYEQYF
TGTGCCAGCAGCTTAGGGAGGTACTTCTCCTACGAGCAGTACTTC
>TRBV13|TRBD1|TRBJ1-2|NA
CASTPEGQNYGYTF
TGTGCCAGCACCCCCGAGGGACAGAACTATGGCTACACCTTC
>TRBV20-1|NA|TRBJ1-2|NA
CSAKLNGYTF
TGCAGTGCTAAACTTAATGGCTACACCTTC
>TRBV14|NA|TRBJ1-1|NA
CASSIQGGPEAFF
TGTGCCAGCAGCATACAGGGAGGGCCTGAAGCTTTCTTT
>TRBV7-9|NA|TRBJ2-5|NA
CASSLVQGAETQYF
TGTGCCAGCAGCTTAGTGCAGGGTGCGGAGACCCAGTACTTC
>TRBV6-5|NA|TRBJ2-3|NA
CASTWGGTPGGTQYF
TGTGCCAGCACCTGGGGGGGCACACCTGGGGGTACGCAGTATTTT
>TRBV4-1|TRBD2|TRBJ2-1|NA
CASSQGRRTSGKDEQFF
TGCGCCAGCAGCCAAGGCAGACGGACTAGCGGAAAAGATGAGCAGTTCTTC
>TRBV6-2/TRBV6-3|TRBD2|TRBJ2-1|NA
CASNPLTSGRLSSYNEQFF
TGTGCCAGCAACCCTCTGACTAGCGGGAGGCTTAGCTCCTACAATGAGCAGTTCTTC
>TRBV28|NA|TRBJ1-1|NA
CASSLESGNTEAFF
TGTGCCAGCAGTTTGGAATCAGGAAACACTGAAGCTTTCTTT
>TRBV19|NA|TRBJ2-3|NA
CASSRQGEGLFTDTQYF
TGTGCCAGTAGTAGGCAGGGCGAAGGACTATTCACAGATACGCAGTATTTT
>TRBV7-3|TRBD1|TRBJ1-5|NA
CASSLSTGLAEHF
TGTGCCAGCAGCCTATCGACAGGGCTTGCCGAGCATTTT
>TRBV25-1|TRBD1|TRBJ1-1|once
CASVTGTGLEAFF
TGTGCCAGCGTTACCGGGACAGGCCTTGAAGCTTTCTTT
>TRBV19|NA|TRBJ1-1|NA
CASRGIGSNTEAFF
TGTGCCAGTAGGGGGATCGGGAGCAACACTGAAGCTTTCTTT
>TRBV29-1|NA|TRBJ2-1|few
CSAQLRDTAEGEQFF
TGCAGCGCGCAATTAAGGGACACGGCTGAGGGTGAGCAGTTCTTC
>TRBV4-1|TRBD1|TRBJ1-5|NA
CASSQGDRDRAFTMQPQHF
TGCGCCAGCAGCCAAGGTGACCGGGACAGGGCATTTACAATGCAGCCCCAGCATTTT
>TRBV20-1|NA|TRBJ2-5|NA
CSASSGQETQYF
TGCAGTGCTAGTTCGGGTCAAGAGACCCAGTACTTC
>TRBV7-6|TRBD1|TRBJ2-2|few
CASSLRPGGGTGELFF
TGTGCCAGCAGCTTAAGACCAGGGGGCGGCACCGGGGAGCTGTTTTTT
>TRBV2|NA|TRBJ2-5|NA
CASSIGETQYF
TGTGCCAGCAGCATCGGGGAGACCCAGTACTTC
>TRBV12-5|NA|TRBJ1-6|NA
CASGLGDRTYNSPLHF
TGTGCTAGTGGTTTGGGAGACAGGACCTATAATTCACCCCTCCACTTT
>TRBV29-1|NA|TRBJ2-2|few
CSEISSRGPNTGELFF
TGCAGCGAAATATCTAGCCGCGGGCCGAACACCGGGGAGCTGTTTTTT
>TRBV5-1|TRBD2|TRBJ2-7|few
CASSPGLGASYEQYF
TGCGCCAGCAGCCCTGGACTAGGAGCTTCCTACGAGCAGTACTTC
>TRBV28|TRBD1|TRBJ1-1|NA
CASSIIQGARSTEAFF
TGTGCCAGCAGTATCATACAGGGGGCGCGGAGCACTGAAGCTTTCTTT
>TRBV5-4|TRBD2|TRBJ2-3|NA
CASSLGTSGRHRDTQYF
TGTGCCAGCAGCTTGGGGACTAGCGGGAGGCACCGGGATACGCAGTATTTT
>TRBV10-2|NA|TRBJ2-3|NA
CASSTPELGTDTQYF
TGCGCCAGCAGTACCCCTGAGCTGGGCACAGATACGCAGTATTTT
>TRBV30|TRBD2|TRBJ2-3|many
CAWNRAGGADTQYF
TGTGCCTGGAATAGGGCGGGGGGTGCAGATACGCAGTATTTT
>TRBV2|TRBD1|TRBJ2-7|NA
CASSEGRGLYEQYF
TGTGCCAGCAGTGAAGGCAGGGGGCTATACGAGCAGTACTTC
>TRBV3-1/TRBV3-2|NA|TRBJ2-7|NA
CASSQDPGPSYEQYF
TGTGCCAGCAGCCAAGATCCAGGTCCTTCCTACGAGCAGTACTTC
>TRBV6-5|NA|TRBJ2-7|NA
CASSSDRSGEQYF
TGTGCCAGCAGTTCCGACAGGTCTGGTGAGCAGTACTTC
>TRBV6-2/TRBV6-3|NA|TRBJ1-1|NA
CASSYGREAFF
TGTGCCAGCAGTTACGGGAGGGAAGCTTTCTTT
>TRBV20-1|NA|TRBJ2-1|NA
CSANPGSQFF
TGCAGTGCTAACCCGGGTTCGCAGTTCTTC
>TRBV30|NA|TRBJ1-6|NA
CAGTSGTYNSPLHF
TGTGCCGGTACGAGCGGGACCTATAATTCACCCCTCCACTTT
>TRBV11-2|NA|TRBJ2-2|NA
CASSFLRGAGELFF
TGTGCCAGCAGCTTCCTCAGGGGCGCCGGGGAGCTGTTTTTT
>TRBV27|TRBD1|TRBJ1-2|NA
CASSFRPPGTGGYGYTF
TGTGCCAGCAGTTTCCGCCCGCCAGGGACAGGGGGCTACGGCTACACCTTC
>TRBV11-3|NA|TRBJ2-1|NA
CASSFGGGKINEQFF
TGTGCCAGCAGCTTCGGTGGCGGGAAAATAAATGAGCAGTTCTTC
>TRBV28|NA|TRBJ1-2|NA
CASRTVYGYTF
TGTGCCAGCAGGACAGTTTATGGCTACACCTTC
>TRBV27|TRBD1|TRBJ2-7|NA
CASSFRDRAYEQYF
TGTGCCAGCAGTTTCCGGGACAGGGCCTACGAGCAGTACTTC